The rows below give T cell receptor beta chains drawn from one sample of a study of post-analysis software for immune sequencing data. TCRdb itself ran the PCR reads through MiXCR, one entry per CDR3 protein. The sample shows about 770,000 distinct CDR3 sequences, roughly 46% of them seen only once. The material sequenced was blood. The receptors stem from a girl between 5 and 17 years old with multiple sclerosis. The CDR3 runs from the conserved cysteine through the conserved F or W. Each record gives: CDR3 DNA, CDR3 protein, D gene, J gene, clone size, CDR3 length, V gene. D genes are given only for firm matches. Clone size appears in some rows only: once, few, many, or a class for an expanded clone.

CDR3nt: TGCGCCAGCAGCTTGGACCTAGCGGAACTCCAAGAGACCCAGTACTTC
CDR3aa: CASSLDLAELQETQYF
d_gene: TRBD2
j_gene: TRBJ2-5
abundance: few
len: 16
v_gene: TRBV5-1

CDR3nt: TGTGCCATCAGTTTAGCGGGAGGAGTAGGAGATACGCAGTATTTT
CDR3aa: CAISLAGGVGDTQYF
d_gene: TRBD2
j_gene: TRBJ2-3
abundance: -
len: 15
v_gene: TRBV10-3

CDR3nt: TGTGCCAGCAGCAAAGCGGGGGCTAGCGCCCAAGAGACCCAGTACTTC
CDR3aa: CASSKAGASAQETQYF
d_gene: -
j_gene: TRBJ2-5
abundance: -
len: 16
v_gene: TRBV21-1

CDR3nt: TGTGCCAGCAGTATGGGAGGGGTCCCCTACAATGAGCAGTTCTTC
CDR3aa: CASSMGGVPYNEQFF
d_gene: TRBD2
j_gene: TRBJ2-1
abundance: -
len: 15
v_gene: TRBV12-3/TRBV12-4

CDR3nt: TGTGCCTGGAGTGGGGTAGCGGGAGCCATCACAGATACGCAGGATTTT
CDR3aa: CAWSGVAGAITDTQDF
d_gene: TRBD2
j_gene: TRBJ2-3
abundance: -
len: 16
v_gene: TRBV30

CDR3nt: TGTGCCACCAGTGACGGTCCCGGCTACACCTTC
CDR3aa: CATSDGPGYTF
d_gene: -
j_gene: TRBJ1-2
abundance: few
len: 11
v_gene: TRBV24-1

CDR3nt: TGCAGCGCCGGGCGGAGAATCGACATGGACTATGGCTACACCTTC
CDR3aa: CSAGRRIDMDYGYTF
d_gene: -
j_gene: TRBJ1-2
abundance: -
len: 15
v_gene: TRBV29-1

CDR3nt: TGCGCCAGCAGCCAAGATAATGCGGGAGCCTTCGATGAGCAGTTCTTC
CDR3aa: CASSQDNAGAFDEQFF
d_gene: TRBD2
j_gene: TRBJ2-1
abundance: few
len: 16
v_gene: TRBV4-3

CDR3nt: TGTGCCAGCAGCCCGAGTTTGCGGGGTCGGGGGCAAGAGACCCAGTACTTC
CDR3aa: CASSPSLRGRGQETQYF
d_gene: -
j_gene: TRBJ2-5
abundance: -
len: 17
v_gene: TRBV7-6

CDR3nt: TGTGCCAGCAGCCTGGTGGATAACTGGAACACTGAAGCTTTCTTT
CDR3aa: CASSLVDNWNTEAFF
d_gene: -
j_gene: TRBJ1-1
abundance: -
len: 15
v_gene: TRBV5-5

CDR3nt: TGCAGCGTTGAGGCTGGGAGCTCCTACAATGAGCAGTTCTTC
CDR3aa: CSVEAGSSYNEQFF
d_gene: -
j_gene: TRBJ2-1
abundance: -
len: 14
v_gene: TRBV29-1

CDR3nt: TGCGCCAGCAGCCAAGATCCCTCCGGGCCCGGAGGGGGAGATACGCAGTATTTT
CDR3aa: CASSQDPSGPGGGDTQYF
d_gene: -
j_gene: TRBJ2-3
abundance: -
len: 18
v_gene: TRBV4-3

CDR3nt: TGCGCCAGTTTGGGGCCCTATGGCTACACCTTC
CDR3aa: CASLGPYGYTF
d_gene: -
j_gene: TRBJ1-2
abundance: -
len: 11
v_gene: TRBV5-1

CDR3nt: TGTGCCACCAGTGGTGACCAGCGGGGCTCCTACAATGAGCAGTTCTTC
CDR3aa: CATSGDQRGSYNEQFF
d_gene: TRBD2
j_gene: TRBJ2-1
abundance: -
len: 16
v_gene: TRBV24-1

CDR3nt: TGTGCCAGCAGTTTAGCGGCAGTCAAAAACATTCAGTACTTC
CDR3aa: CASSLAAVKNIQYF
d_gene: -
j_gene: TRBJ2-4
abundance: -
len: 14
v_gene: TRBV28

CDR3nt: TGTGCCAGCAGTTTGACAGAAGATAACACAGATACGCAGTATTTT
CDR3aa: CASSLTEDNTDTQYF
d_gene: -
j_gene: TRBJ2-3
abundance: -
len: 15
v_gene: TRBV27

CDR3nt: TGTGCCAGCAGCTTAAAGGACGAGCAGTACTTC
CDR3aa: CASSLKDEQYF
d_gene: -
j_gene: TRBJ2-7
abundance: once
len: 11
v_gene: TRBV5-5

CDR3nt: TGTGCCAGCAGCTCCTTCACGGAAAGCAATCAGCCCCAGCATTTT
CDR3aa: CASSSFTESNQPQHF
d_gene: -
j_gene: TRBJ1-5
abundance: -
len: 15
v_gene: TRBV5-6

CDR3nt: TGCAGTGCTAGTTCCGGGTGGGTGACTGAAGCTTTCTTT
CDR3aa: CSASSGWVTEAFF
d_gene: -
j_gene: TRBJ1-1
abundance: -
len: 13
v_gene: TRBV20-1

CDR3nt: TGTGCCAGCAGCTCGGGACAGGTAGAAGATGCGCAGTATTTT
CDR3aa: CASSSGQVEDAQYF
d_gene: TRBD1
j_gene: TRBJ2-3
abundance: -
len: 14
v_gene: TRBV12-3/TRBV12-4

CDR3nt: TGTGCCAGCAGTGAGGAGGGGGCCCCAGATACGCAGTATTTT
CDR3aa: CASSEEGAPDTQYF
d_gene: -
j_gene: TRBJ2-3
abundance: -
len: 14
v_gene: TRBV6-5

CDR3nt: TGTGCCAGCAGCGTAGACGATACGCAGTATTTT
CDR3aa: CASSVDDTQYF
d_gene: -
j_gene: TRBJ2-3
abundance: -
len: 11
v_gene: TRBV9

CDR3nt: TGCAGCGTTCGCCTGACTGGTAATGAAAAACTGTTTTTT
CDR3aa: CSVRLTGNEKLFF
d_gene: -
j_gene: TRBJ1-4
abundance: few
len: 13
v_gene: TRBV29-1

CDR3nt: TGTGCCACTGGGACTTACCAAGAGACCCAGTACTTC
CDR3aa: CATGTYQETQYF
d_gene: -
j_gene: TRBJ2-5
abundance: -
len: 12
v_gene: TRBV15

CDR3nt: TGCAGCGTTGAAGGCAGGGAAGCTTTCTTT
CDR3aa: CSVEGREAFF
d_gene: -
j_gene: TRBJ1-1
abundance: -
len: 10
v_gene: TRBV29-1

CDR3nt: TGTGCCAGCAGTCGTATATACGAGCAGTACTTC
CDR3aa: CASSRIYEQYF
d_gene: -
j_gene: TRBJ2-7
abundance: -
len: 11
v_gene: TRBV28

CDR3nt: TGTGCCAGCAGCCAAGATTTAGAGCAGCCCCAGCATTTT
CDR3aa: CASSQDLEQPQHF
d_gene: -
j_gene: TRBJ1-5
abundance: -
len: 13
v_gene: TRBV3-1

CDR3nt: TGCAGTGCTAGAGCGGGAGGGGTCGGAGAGACCCAGTACTTC
CDR3aa: CSARAGGVGETQYF
d_gene: TRBD2
j_gene: TRBJ2-5
abundance: -
len: 14
v_gene: TRBV20-1

CDR3nt: TGCAGTGCTAGAGAAACATCCGATACGCAGTATTTT
CDR3aa: CSARETSDTQYF
d_gene: -
j_gene: TRBJ2-3
abundance: few
len: 12
v_gene: TRBV20-1

CDR3nt: TGCAGCGTTGAAGATAAGGACAGGATGAGCACAGATACGCAGTATTTT
CDR3aa: CSVEDKDRMSTDTQYF
d_gene: TRBD1
j_gene: TRBJ2-3
abundance: -
len: 16
v_gene: TRBV29-1

CDR3nt: TGTGCCAGCAGCTTAGTATGGGACTCCAACAATGAGCAGTTCTTC
CDR3aa: CASSLVWDSNNEQFF
d_gene: -
j_gene: TRBJ2-1
abundance: few
len: 15
v_gene: TRBV7-2

CDR3nt: TGTGCCAGCAGCCCCGTACTAGCGGAATACGAGCAGTACTTC
CDR3aa: CASSPVLAEYEQYF
d_gene: TRBD2
j_gene: TRBJ2-7
abundance: -
len: 14
v_gene: TRBV3-1

CDR3nt: TGTGCCAGCAGTCGGACTAGCGGGAACCAAGAGACCCAGTACTTC
CDR3aa: CASSRTSGNQETQYF
d_gene: TRBD2
j_gene: TRBJ2-5
abundance: -
len: 15
v_gene: TRBV12-3/TRBV12-4

CDR3nt: TGTGCCAGCAGCCAGCGACTAGCGGAGGGCACAGATACGCAGTATTTT
CDR3aa: CASSQRLAEGTDTQYF
d_gene: TRBD2
j_gene: TRBJ2-3
abundance: once
len: 16
v_gene: TRBV3-1

CDR3nt: TGTGCCAGCAGCCAAGATGAGAGGGCCGGCGAGCAGTACTTC
CDR3aa: CASSQDERAGEQYF
d_gene: -
j_gene: TRBJ2-7
abundance: -
len: 14
v_gene: TRBV14

CDR3nt: TGTGCCAGCAGCCCAAACAGGGGGACCTACAATGAGCAGTTTTTC
CDR3aa: CASSPNRGTYNEQFF
d_gene: TRBD1
j_gene: TRBJ2-1
abundance: -
len: 15
v_gene: TRBV11-3

CDR3nt: TGTGCCAGCAGCTCCAGGGTATATGAGCAGTTCTTC
CDR3aa: CASSSRVYEQFF
d_gene: -
j_gene: TRBJ2-1
abundance: -
len: 12
v_gene: TRBV11-2

CDR3nt: TGTGCCAGCAGCTTTGGACTAGCGGCGAGCTCCTACAATGAGCAGTTCTTC
CDR3aa: CASSFGLAASSYNEQFF
d_gene: TRBD2
j_gene: TRBJ2-1
abundance: few
len: 17
v_gene: TRBV5-5

CDR3nt: TGTGCCAGCAGTTACTCGTTTTCCAGGGGGAGTGAAAAACTGTTTTTT
CDR3aa: CASSYSFSRGSEKLFF
d_gene: TRBD1
j_gene: TRBJ1-4
abundance: -
len: 16
v_gene: TRBV6-5

CDR3nt: TGCAGTGTCCCCGGGACTAGCAGGAATGAGCAGTTCTTC
CDR3aa: CSVPGTSRNEQFF
d_gene: TRBD2
j_gene: TRBJ2-1
abundance: -
len: 13
v_gene: TRBV20-1

CDR3nt: TGTGCCAGCAGTGGGCGGGAGGGCTCCTACGAGCAGTACTTC
CDR3aa: CASSGREGSYEQYF
d_gene: TRBD2
j_gene: TRBJ2-7
abundance: -
len: 14
v_gene: TRBV2

CDR3nt: TGCAGCGTTGAAGGGACTAGCAGGACCGGCACCGGGGAGCTGTTTTTT
CDR3aa: CSVEGTSRTGTGELFF
d_gene: TRBD2
j_gene: TRBJ2-2
abundance: once
len: 16
v_gene: TRBV29-1

CDR3nt: TGCAGTGCCACACAGGGGACGGATTCAGATACGCAGTATTTT
CDR3aa: CSATQGTDSDTQYF
d_gene: TRBD1
j_gene: TRBJ2-3
abundance: -
len: 14
v_gene: TRBV20-1

CDR3nt: TGTGCCAGCAGTGCAAGCGCTAACTATGGCTACACCTTC
CDR3aa: CASSASANYGYTF
d_gene: -
j_gene: TRBJ1-2
abundance: -
len: 13
v_gene: TRBV6-2/TRBV6-3

CDR3nt: TGCGCCAGCAGCTTCCCGCGGCGGGAGGCCAACAATGAGCAGTTCTTC
CDR3aa: CASSFPRREANNEQFF
d_gene: TRBD2
j_gene: TRBJ2-1
abundance: -
len: 16
v_gene: TRBV5-1

CDR3nt: TGCAGTGCCTGGTCGGGGACATTTAATCAGCCCCAGCATTTT
CDR3aa: CSAWSGTFNQPQHF
d_gene: -
j_gene: TRBJ1-5
abundance: -
len: 14
v_gene: TRBV20-1

CDR3nt: TGTGCTAGCAGCTTAGGGGCCCTTTCAGAGCAGTTCTTC
CDR3aa: CASSLGALSEQFF
d_gene: -
j_gene: TRBJ2-1
abundance: -
len: 13
v_gene: TRBV7-7

CDR3nt: TGTGCCAGCAGGCGGGGAGCTAATGAAAAACTGTTTTTT
CDR3aa: CASRRGANEKLFF
d_gene: -
j_gene: TRBJ1-4
abundance: -
len: 13
v_gene: TRBV12-3/TRBV12-4

CDR3nt: TGTGCCAGCACCTCGACAGGCATGAACACTGAAGCTTTCTTT
CDR3aa: CASTSTGMNTEAFF
d_gene: -
j_gene: TRBJ1-1
abundance: few
len: 14
v_gene: TRBV12-3/TRBV12-4

CDR3nt: TGCAGCGTTGCCGACAGCTACGAGCAGTACTTC
CDR3aa: CSVADSYEQYF
d_gene: -
j_gene: TRBJ2-7
abundance: few
len: 11
v_gene: TRBV29-1

CDR3nt: TGCGCCAGCAGCCTCTCCGGGACTAGCGGGAGTCATGAGCAGTTCTTC
CDR3aa: CASSLSGTSGSHEQFF
d_gene: TRBD2
j_gene: TRBJ2-1
abundance: few
len: 16
v_gene: TRBV4-3

CDR3nt: TGCAGCGTCGCCACTATTGCGGGAGCAGAGACCCAGTACTTC
CDR3aa: CSVATIAGAETQYF
d_gene: TRBD2
j_gene: TRBJ2-5
abundance: -
len: 14
v_gene: TRBV29-1

CDR3nt: TGCGCCAGCAGCCAAGATCGGATGGGGTGGGAGACCCAGTACTTC
CDR3aa: CASSQDRMGWETQYF
d_gene: -
j_gene: TRBJ2-5
abundance: -
len: 15
v_gene: TRBV4-1

CDR3nt: TGTGCCAGCAGCCCGGGACAGCTAAGCTCTGGGGCCAACGTCCTGACTTTC
CDR3aa: CASSPGQLSSGANVLTF
d_gene: TRBD1
j_gene: TRBJ2-6
abundance: few
len: 17
v_gene: TRBV9

CDR3nt: TGTGCCAGCAGTTCGCAAATGAACACTGAAGCTTTCTTT
CDR3aa: CASSSQMNTEAFF
d_gene: -
j_gene: TRBJ1-1
abundance: -
len: 13
v_gene: TRBV12-3/TRBV12-4

CDR3nt: TGTGCCAGCAGCCAATCCAGGGGCAGTAGCTACACCTTC
CDR3aa: CASSQSRGSSYTF
d_gene: -
j_gene: TRBJ1-2
abundance: few
len: 13
v_gene: TRBV14

CDR3nt: TGCAGTGCTCACCACGGGGAGGGCCGTACGAATGAGCAGTTCTTC
CDR3aa: CSAHHGEGRTNEQFF
d_gene: TRBD2
j_gene: TRBJ2-1
abundance: -
len: 15
v_gene: TRBV20-1

CDR3nt: TGTGCCAGCAGTCCCCCATCATATCACCCCTCCTACGAGCAGTACTTC
CDR3aa: CASSPPSYHPSYEQYF
d_gene: -
j_gene: TRBJ2-7
abundance: -
len: 16
v_gene: TRBV12-3/TRBV12-4

CDR3nt: TGTGCCAGCAGTCCCAATACAGGGAATGGCTACACCTTC
CDR3aa: CASSPNTGNGYTF
d_gene: -
j_gene: TRBJ1-2
abundance: few
len: 13
v_gene: TRBV6-5

CDR3nt: TGTGCCAGCAGCGTACAGGGGGCAAATGAAAAACTGTTTTTT
CDR3aa: CASSVQGANEKLFF
d_gene: TRBD1
j_gene: TRBJ1-4
abundance: -
len: 14
v_gene: TRBV9